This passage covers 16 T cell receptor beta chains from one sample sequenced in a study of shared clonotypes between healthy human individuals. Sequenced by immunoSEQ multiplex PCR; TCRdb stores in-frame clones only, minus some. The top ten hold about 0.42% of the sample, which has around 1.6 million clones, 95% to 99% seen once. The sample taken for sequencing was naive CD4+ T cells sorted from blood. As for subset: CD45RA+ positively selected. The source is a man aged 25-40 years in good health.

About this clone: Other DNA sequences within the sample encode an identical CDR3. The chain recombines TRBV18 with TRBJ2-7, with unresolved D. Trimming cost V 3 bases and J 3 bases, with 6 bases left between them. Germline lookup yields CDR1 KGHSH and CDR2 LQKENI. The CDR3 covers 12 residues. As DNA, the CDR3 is TGTGCCAGCTCACCTTCACGCTACGAGCAGTACTTC. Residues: CASSPSRYEQYF.

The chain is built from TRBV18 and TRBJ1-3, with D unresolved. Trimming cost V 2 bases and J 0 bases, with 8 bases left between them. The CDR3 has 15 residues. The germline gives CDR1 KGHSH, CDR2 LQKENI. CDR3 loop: CASSPVLGSGNTIYF. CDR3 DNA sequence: TGTGCCAGCTCACCAGTCTTAGGCTCTGGAAACACCATATATTTT.

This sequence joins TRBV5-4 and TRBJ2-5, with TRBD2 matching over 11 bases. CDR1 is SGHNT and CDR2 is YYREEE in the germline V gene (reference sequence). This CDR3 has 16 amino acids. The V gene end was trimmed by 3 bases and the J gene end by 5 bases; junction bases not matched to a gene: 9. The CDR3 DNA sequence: TGTGCCAGCAGCTCTGGGACTAGCGGTCCGTGGGAGACCCAGTACTTC. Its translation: CASSSGTSGPWETQYF. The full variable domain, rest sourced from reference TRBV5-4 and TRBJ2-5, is ETGVTQSPTHLIKTRGQQVTLRCSSQSGHNTVSWYQQALGQGPQFIFQYYREEENGRGNFPPRFSGLQFPNYSSELNVNALELDDSALYLCASSSGTSGPWETQYFGPGTRLLVL.

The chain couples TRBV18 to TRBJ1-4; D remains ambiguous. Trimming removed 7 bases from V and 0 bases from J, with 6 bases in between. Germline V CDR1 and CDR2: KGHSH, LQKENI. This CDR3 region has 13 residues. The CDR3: CASCVATNEKLFF. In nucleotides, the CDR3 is TGTGCCAGCTGCGTCGCAACTAATGAAAAACTGTTTTTT.

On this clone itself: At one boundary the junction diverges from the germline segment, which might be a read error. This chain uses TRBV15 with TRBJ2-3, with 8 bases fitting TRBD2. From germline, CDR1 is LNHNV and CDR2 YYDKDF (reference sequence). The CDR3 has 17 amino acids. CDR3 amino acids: CATSRDFLSGTYPPAPF. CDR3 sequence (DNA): TGTGCCACCAGCAGAGATTTCCTTAGCGGGACCTATCCTCCCGCCCCCTTT. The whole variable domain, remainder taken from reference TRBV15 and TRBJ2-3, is DAMVIQNPRYQVTQFGKPVTLSCSQTLNHNVMYWYQQKSSQAPKLLFHYYDKDFNNEADTPDNFQSRRPNTSFCFLDIRSPGLGDTAMYLCATSRDFLSGTYPPAPFGPGTRLTVL.

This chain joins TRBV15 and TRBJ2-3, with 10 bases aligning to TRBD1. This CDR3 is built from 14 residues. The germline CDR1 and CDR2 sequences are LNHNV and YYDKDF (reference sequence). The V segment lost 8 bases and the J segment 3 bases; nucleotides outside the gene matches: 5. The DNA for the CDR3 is TGTGCCACCTTGCGGGACAGGGGTACAGATACGCAGTATTTT. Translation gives CATLRDRGTDTQYF.

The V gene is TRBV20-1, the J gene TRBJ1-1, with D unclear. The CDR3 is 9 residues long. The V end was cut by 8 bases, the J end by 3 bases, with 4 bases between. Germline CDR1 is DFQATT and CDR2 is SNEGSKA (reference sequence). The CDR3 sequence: CSPDTEAFF. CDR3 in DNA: TGCAGTCCCGACACTGAAGCTTTCTTT.

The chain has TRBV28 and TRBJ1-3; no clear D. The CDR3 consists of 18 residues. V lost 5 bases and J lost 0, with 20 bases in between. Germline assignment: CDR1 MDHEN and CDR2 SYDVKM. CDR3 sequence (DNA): TGTGCCAGCAGTCCGACGGATTGGAGGACCCCCTCTGGAAACACCATATATTTT. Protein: CASSPTDWRTPSGNTIYF.

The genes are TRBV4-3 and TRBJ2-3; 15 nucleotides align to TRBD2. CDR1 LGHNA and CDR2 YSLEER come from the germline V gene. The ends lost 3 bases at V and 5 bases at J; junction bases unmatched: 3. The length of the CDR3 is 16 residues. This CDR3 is CASSQGTSGRIDTQYF. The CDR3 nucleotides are TGCGCCAGCAGCCAGGGGACTAGCGGGAGGATAGATACGCAGTATTTT.

The CDR3 is CASSLGAGVVPTEAFF. In nucleotides, the CDR3 is TGCGCCAGCAGCTTGGGAGCAGGGGTAGTTCCCACTGAAGCTTTCTTT. This chain joins TRBV5-1 and TRBJ1-1; the D gene is possibly TRBD1 (6 bases). Germline CDR1 and CDR2: SGHRS and YFSETQ. Trimming took 0 bases from V and 4 from J, leaving 16 bases between them. The CDR3 sequence is 16 residues long.

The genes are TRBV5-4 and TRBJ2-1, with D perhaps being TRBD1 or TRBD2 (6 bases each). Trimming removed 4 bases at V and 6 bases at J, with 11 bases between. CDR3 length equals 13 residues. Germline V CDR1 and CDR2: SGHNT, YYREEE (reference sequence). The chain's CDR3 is CASSRSGANEQFF. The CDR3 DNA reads TGTGCCAGCAGCCGATCGGGGGCCAATGAGCAGTTCTTC.

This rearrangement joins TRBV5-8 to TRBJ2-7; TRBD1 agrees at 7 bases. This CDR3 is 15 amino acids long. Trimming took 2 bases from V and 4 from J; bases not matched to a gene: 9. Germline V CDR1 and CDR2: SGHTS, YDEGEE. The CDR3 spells CASSFPGQVGYEQYF. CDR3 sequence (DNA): TGTGCCAGCAGCTTTCCCGGACAGGTAGGGTACGAGCAGTACTTC. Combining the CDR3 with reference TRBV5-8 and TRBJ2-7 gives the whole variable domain EAGVTQSPTHLIKTRGQQATLRCSPISGHTSVYWYQQALGLGLQFLLWYDEGEERNRGNFPPRFSGRQFPNYSSELNVNALELEDSALYLCASSFPGQVGYEQYFGPGTRLTVT.

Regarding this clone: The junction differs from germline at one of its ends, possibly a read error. CDR3 sequence: CATSLSGVTDTQYF. Written as DNA, the CDR3 is TGTGCCACCAGTTTGAGCGGGGTCACAGATACGCAGTATTTT. The genes are TRBV6-6 and TRBJ2-3; 7 bases are a match to TRBD2. This CDR3 comprises 14 residues. Germline V gives CDR1 MNHNY, CDR2 SVGAGI (reference sequence).

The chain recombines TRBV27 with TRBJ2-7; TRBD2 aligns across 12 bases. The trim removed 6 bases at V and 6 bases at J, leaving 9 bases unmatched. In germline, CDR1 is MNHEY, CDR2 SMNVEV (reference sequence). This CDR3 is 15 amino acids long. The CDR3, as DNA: TGTGCCAGCAGGGTGACTAGCGGGAGATTGGGCGAGCAGTACTTC. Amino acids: CASRVTSGRLGEQYF.

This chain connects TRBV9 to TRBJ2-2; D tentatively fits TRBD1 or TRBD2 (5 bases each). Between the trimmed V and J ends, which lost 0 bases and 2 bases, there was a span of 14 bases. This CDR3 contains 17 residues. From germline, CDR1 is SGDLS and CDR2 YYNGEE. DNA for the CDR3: TGTGCCAGCAGCGTAGTAGGTCGAGGGGCTAACACCGGGGAGCTGTTTTTT. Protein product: CASSVVGRGANTGELFF. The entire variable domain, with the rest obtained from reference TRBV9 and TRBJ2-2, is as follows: DSGVTQTPKHLITATGQRVTLRCSPRSGDLSVYWYQQSLDQGLQFLIQYYNGEERAKGNILERFSAQQFPDLHSELNLSSLELGDSALYFCASSVVGRGANTGELFFGEGSRLTVL.

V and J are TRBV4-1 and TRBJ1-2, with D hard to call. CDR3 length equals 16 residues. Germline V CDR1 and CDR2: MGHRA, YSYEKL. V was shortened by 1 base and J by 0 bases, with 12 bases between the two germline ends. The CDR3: CASSQVFKEPNYGYTF. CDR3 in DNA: TGCGCCAGCAGCCAAGTATTTAAGGAACCTAACTATGGCTACACCTTC.